The entry below gives a single TCR beta chain sequence along with its context. Its cognate antigen is unknown. The sample belongs to a study of CXCR3-negative and CXCR3-positive naive CD8 T cells. CDR3 length equals 14 residues. Germline CDR1 is SGHVS and CDR2 is FNYEAQ. The authors prepared UMI-labeled TRB cDNA libraries by 5' RACE. Using the 5' RACE reads, TCRdb records one entry per CDR3 protein without DNA. The sample table sets out some 130,000 distinct CDR3 sequences. General observations from the study: Naive cells positive for CXCR3 carried more hydrophobic TRB CDR3s than CXCR3-negative ones.

J is TRBJ1-2 and V is TRBV7-6. The sequencing input was naive CXCR3+ CD8+ T cells from blood. Subset denoted: CD45RO-CCR7+CD27+CD95- naive CD8+ T cells expressing CXCR3 (TNR3+). This sequence was found in a human donor in good health. Some clones in this sample may be carry-over from other donors' samples. This CDR3 is CASSLADINYGYTF.